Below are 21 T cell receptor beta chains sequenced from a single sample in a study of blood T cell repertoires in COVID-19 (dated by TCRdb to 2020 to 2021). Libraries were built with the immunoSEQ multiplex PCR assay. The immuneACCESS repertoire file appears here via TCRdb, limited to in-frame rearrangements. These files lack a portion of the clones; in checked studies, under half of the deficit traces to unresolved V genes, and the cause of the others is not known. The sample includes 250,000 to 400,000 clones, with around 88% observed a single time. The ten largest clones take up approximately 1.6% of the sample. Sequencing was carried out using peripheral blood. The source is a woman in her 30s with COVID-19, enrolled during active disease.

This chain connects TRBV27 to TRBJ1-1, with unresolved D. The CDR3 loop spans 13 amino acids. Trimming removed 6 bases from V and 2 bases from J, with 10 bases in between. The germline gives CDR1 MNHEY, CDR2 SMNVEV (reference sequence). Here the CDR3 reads CASSYRDNTEAFF. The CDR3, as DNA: TGTGCCAGCAGCTACCGGGATAACACTGAAGCTTTCTTT.

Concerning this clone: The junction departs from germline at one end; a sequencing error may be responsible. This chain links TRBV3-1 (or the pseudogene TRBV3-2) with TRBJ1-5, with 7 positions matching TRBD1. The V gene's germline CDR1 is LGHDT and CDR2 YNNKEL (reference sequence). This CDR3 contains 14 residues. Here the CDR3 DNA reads TGTGCCAGCAGCCCCTGGGACAGCAATCAGTCCCAGCATTTT. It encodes CASSPWDSNQSQHF.

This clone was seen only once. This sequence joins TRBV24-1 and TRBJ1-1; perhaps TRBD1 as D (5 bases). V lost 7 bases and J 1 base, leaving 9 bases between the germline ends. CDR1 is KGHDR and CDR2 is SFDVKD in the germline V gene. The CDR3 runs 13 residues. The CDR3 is CATSVQGNTEAFF. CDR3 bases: TGTGCCACCAGCGTTCAGGGGAACACTGAAGCTTTCTTT.

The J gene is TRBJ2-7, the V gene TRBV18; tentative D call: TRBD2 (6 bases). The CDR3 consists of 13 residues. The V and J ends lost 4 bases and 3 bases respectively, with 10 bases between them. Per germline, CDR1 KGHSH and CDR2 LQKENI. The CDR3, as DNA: TGTGCCAGCTCACGCGGGACGGACTACGAGCAGTACTTC. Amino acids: CASSRGTDYEQYF.

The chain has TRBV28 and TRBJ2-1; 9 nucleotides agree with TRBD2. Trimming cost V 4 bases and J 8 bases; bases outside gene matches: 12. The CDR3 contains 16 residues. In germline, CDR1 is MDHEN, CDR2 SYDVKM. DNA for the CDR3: TGTGCCAGCAGTTCTCCAGCGGGGGGTAGTGGGGATGAGCAGTTCTTC. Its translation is CASSSPAGGSGDEQFF.

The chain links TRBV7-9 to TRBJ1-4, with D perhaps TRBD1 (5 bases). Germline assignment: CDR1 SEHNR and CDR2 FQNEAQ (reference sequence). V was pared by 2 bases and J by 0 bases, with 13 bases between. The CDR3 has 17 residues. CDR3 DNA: TGTGCCAGCAGCTTAAGACAGCCGATTGCAACTAATGAAAAACTGTTTTTT. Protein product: CASSLRQPIATNEKLFF.

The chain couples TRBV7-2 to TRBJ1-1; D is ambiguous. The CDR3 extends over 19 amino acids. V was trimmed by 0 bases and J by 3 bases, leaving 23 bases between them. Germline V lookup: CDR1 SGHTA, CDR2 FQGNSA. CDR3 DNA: TGTGCCAGCAGCTTAGCGCCACCAAGGGCGACGGGGAAGGACACTGAAGCTTTCTTT. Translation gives CASSLAPPRATGKDTEAFF.

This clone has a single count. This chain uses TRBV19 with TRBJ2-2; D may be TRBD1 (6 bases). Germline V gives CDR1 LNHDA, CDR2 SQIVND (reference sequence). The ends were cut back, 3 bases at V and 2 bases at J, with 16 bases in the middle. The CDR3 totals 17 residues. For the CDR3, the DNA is TGTGCCAGTAGTATGGGGACACTCGACACAAACACCGGGGAGCTGTTTTTT. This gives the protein CASSMGTLDTNTGELFF.

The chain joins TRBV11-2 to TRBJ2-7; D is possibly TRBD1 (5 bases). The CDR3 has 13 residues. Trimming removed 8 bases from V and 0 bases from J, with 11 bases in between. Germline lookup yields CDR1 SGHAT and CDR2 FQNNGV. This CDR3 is CASLGALSYEQYF. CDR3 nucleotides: TGTGCCAGCCTTGGGGCACTCTCCTACGAGCAGTACTTC.

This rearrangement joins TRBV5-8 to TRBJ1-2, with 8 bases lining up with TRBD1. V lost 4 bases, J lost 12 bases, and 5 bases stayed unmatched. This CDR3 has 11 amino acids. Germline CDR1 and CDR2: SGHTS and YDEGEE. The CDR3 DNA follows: TGTGCCAGCAGCGTTTACAGGGGGGACACCTTC. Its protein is CASSVYRGDTF.

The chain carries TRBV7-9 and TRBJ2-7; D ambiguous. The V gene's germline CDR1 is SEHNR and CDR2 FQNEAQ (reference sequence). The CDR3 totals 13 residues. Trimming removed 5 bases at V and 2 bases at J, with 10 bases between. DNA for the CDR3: TGTGCCAGCAGCCCTACGCATGCCTACGAGCAGTACTTC. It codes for CASSPTHAYEQYF.

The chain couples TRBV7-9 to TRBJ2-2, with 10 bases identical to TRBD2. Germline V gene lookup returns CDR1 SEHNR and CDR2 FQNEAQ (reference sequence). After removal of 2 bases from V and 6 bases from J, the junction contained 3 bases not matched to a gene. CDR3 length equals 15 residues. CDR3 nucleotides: TGTGCCAGCAGCTTATACCTAGCGGGGGCCGGGGAGCTGTTTTTT. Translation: CASSLYLAGAGELFF.

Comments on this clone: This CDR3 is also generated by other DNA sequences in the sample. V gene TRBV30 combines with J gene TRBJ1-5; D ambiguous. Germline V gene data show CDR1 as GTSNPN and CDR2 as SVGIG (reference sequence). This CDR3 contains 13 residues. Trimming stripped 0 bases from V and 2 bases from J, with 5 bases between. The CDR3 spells CAWSVRGNQPQHF. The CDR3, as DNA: TGTGCCTGGAGTGTGCGCGGCAATCAGCCCCAGCATTTT.

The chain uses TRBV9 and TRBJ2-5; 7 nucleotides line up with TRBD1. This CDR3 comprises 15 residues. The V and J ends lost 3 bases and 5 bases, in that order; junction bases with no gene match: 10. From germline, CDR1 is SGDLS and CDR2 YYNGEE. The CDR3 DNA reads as TGTGCCAGCAGCGGACAGACAGGGTCCCGGGAGACCCAGTACTTC. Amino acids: CASSGQTGSRETQYF.

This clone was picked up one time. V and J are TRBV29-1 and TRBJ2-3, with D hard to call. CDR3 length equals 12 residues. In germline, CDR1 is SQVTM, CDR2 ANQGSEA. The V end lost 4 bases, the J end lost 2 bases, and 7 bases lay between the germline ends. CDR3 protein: CSVVRDTDTQYF. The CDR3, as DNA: TGCAGCGTTGTTAGAGACACAGATACGCAGTATTTT.

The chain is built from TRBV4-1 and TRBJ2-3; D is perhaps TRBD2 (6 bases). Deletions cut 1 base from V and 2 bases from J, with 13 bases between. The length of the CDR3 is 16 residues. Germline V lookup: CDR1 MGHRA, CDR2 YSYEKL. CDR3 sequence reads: CASSQAAGPPTDTQYF. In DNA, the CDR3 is TGCGCCAGCAGCCAAGCGGCGGGACCCCCCACAGATACGCAGTATTTT.

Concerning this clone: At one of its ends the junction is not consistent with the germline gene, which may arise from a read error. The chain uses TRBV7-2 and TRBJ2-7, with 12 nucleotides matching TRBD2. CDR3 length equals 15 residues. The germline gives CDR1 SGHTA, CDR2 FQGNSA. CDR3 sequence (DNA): TGTGCCAGCAGCCTAGCGGGGGGGAAGTGGTACGAGCAGTACTTC. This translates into CASSLAGGKWYEQYF.

The CDR3 DNA reads TGTGCCAGCAGCCCTGCGGTGGGCTACACCTTC. This sequence encodes CASSPAVGYTF. J is TRBJ1-2 and V is TRBV2; D call uncertain. With 6 bases removed from V and 8 bases from J, the gap between germline ends came to 10 bases. The CDR3 runs to 11 residues. Germline V gene data show CDR1 as SNHLY and CDR2 as FYNNEI.

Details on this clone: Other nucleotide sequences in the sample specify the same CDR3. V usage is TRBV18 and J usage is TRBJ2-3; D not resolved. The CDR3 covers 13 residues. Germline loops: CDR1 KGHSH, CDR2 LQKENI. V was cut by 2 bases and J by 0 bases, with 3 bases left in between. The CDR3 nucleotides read TGTGCCAGCTCACCAACTAGCACAGATACGCAGTATTTT. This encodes CASSPTSTDTQYF.

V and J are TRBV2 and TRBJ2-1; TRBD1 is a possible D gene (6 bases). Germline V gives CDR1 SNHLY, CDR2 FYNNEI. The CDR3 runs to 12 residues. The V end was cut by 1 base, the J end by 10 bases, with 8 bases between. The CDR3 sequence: CASSEGRGEQFF. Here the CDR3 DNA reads TGTGCCAGCAGTGAAGGTAGGGGGGAGCAGTTCTTC.

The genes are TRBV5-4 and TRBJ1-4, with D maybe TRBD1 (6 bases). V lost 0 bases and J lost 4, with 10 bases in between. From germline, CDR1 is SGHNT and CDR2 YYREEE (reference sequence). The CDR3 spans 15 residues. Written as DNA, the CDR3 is TGTGCCAGCAGCTTGGCAGGGGCCCTTAATGAAAAACTGTTTTTT. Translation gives CASSLAGALNEKLFF.